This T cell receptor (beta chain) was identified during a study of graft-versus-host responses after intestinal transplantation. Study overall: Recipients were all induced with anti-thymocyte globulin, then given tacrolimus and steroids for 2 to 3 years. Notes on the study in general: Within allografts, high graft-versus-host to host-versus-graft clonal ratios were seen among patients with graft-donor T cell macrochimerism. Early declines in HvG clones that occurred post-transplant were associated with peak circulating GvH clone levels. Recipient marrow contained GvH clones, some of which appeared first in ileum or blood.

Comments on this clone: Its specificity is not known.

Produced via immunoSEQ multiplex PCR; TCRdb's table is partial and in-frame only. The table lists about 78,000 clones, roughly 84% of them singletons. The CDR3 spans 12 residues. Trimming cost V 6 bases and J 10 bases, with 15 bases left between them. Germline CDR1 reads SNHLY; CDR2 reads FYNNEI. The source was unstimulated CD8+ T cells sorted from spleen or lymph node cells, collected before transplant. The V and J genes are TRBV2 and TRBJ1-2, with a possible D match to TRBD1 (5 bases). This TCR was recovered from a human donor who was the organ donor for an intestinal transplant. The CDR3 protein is CASRPGTEYYTF. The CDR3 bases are TGTGCCAGCAGGCCCGGGACGGAGTACTACACCTTC.